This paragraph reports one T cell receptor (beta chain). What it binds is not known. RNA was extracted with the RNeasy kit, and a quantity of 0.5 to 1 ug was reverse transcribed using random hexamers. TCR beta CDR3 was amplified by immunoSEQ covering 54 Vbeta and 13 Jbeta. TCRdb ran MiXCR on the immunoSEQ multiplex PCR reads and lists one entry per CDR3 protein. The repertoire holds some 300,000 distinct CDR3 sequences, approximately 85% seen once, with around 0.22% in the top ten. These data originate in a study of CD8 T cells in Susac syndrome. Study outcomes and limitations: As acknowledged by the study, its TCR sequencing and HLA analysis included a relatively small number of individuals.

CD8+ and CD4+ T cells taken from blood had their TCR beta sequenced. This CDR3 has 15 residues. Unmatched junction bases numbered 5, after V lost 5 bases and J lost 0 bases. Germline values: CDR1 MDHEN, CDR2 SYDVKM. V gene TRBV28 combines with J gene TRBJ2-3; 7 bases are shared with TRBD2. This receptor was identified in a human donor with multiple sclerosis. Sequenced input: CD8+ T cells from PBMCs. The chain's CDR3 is CASSPAGISTDTQYF. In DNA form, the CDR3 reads TGTGCCAGCAGTCCAGCGGGAATTAGCACAGATACGCAGTATTTT.